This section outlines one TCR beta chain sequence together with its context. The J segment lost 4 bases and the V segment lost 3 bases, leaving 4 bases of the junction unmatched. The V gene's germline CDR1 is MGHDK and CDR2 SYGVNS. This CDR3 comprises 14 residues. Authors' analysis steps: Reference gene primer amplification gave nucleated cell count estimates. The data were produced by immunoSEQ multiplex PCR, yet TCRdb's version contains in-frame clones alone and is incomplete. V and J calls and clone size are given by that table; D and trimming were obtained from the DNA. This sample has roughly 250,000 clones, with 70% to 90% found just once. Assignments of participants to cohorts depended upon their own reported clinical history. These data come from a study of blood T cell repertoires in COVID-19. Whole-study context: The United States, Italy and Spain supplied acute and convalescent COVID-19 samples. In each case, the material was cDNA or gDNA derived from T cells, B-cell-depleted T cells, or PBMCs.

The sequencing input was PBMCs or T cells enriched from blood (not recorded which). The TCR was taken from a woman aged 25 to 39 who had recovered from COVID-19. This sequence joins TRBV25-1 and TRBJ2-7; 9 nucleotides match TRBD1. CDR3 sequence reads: CASSDSGTGYEQYF. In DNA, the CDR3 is TGTGCCAGCAGTGATTCCGGGACAGGGTACGAGCAGTACTTC.